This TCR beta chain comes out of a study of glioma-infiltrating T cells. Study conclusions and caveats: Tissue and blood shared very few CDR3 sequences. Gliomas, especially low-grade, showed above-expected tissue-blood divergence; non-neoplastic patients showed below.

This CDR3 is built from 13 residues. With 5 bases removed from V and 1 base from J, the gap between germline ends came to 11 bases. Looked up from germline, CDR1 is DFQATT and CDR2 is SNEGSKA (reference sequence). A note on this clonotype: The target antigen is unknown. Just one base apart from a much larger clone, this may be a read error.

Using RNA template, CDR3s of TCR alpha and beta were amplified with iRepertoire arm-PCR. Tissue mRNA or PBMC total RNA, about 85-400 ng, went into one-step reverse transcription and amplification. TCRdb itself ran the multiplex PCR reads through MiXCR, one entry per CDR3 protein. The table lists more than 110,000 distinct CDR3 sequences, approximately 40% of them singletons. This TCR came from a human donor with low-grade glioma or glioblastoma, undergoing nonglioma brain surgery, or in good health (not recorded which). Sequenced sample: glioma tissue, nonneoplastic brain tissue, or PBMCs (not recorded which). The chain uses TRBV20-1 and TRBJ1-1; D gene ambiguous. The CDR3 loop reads CSALKQKNTEAFF. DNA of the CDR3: TGCAGTGCTCTGAAACAGAAGAACACTGAAGCTTTCTTT.